This TCR beta chain was profiled in a study of shared clonotypes between healthy human individuals. About this clone: No antigen is known for it.

Per sorted-subset replicate PCR, input was approximately 200 ng DNA, representing roughly 30,000 T cell genomes. In the authors' methods: There were no quality scores in the junction-only immunoSEQ sequences, so filtering differed. Produced via immunoSEQ multiplex PCR; TCRdb's table is partial and in-frame only. V and J calls and clone size are given by that table; D and trimming were obtained from the DNA. The sample holds about 380,000 clones, about 97% seen once. Germline values: CDR1 WSHSY, CDR2 SAAADI. V lost 6 bases to trimming and J lost 4 bases; unmatched junction nucleotides: 2. The CDR3 has 14 residues. Study outcomes and limitations: Generation probabilities of non-shared clonotypes were lower (relative to those shared by all four donors).

This clonotype was sampled from a man under 40 in good health. The chain recombines TRBV10-2 with TRBJ2-3, with 12 bases aligning to TRBD2. Sequencing was carried out using memory CD8+ T cells sorted from blood. Documented subset: CD45RO+ cells pooled with CCR7-negative TemRA cells. CDR3 bases: TGCGCCAGCAGACGACTAGCGGGAGCAGATACGCAGTATTTT. Translation: CASRRLAGADTQYF.